This T cell receptor beta chain originates from a study of T cell repertoires in cytomegalovirus infection (dated by TCRdb to the late 2010s). With respect to the entire study: Donor HLA type was relevant to the analysis, as public TCR beta signatures indicated carriage of CMV infection together with the matching HLA type. Paper-wide results and their limitations: The ex vivo response was dominated by HLA-C-restricted CMV-specific TCR beta clonotypes, and the single most frequent clonotype in two of eight donors was supplied by these HLA-C-restricted clonotypes. In both this cohort and an independent cohort of 350 or so donors, the cumulative frequency of public TCR beta family members distinguished carriers of CMV infection plus the relevant HLA type.

A note on this clonotype: Its antigen is still unknown. No base qualities exist here, and no much larger clone lies one base off it.

Sequencing was performed on an Illumina HiSeq 1500. TCRdb reran the public reads through fastp at Q25 and MiXCR, keeping productive beta chains. Duplicate CDR3 protein sequences are folded into a single record with the most common DNA and genes. In all, the sample holds roughly 500,000 distinct CDR3 sequences, and about 11% of those were seen once. The ten top clones hold 9.5% to 13% of the sample. The CDR3 contains 14 residues, cysteine and phenylalanine counted. Only the CDR3 DNA is retained, 42 bases long and in frame from the first base. Sequences SSHAT (CDR1) and FNYEAQ (CDR2) are obtained from the germline V gene (reference sequence). V gives up 5 bases and J gives up 4 bases, and the segment between their germline ends measures 14 bases.

The origin of this receptor is a human donor in good health (CMV status not recorded). Some clones in this sample may be carry-over from other donors' samples. The sequence is built from TRBV7-7 and TRBJ1-1, with the D gene call left open. Input material: PBMCs. This receptor has the CDR3 CASSPAGLSTEAFF. The DNA sequence is as follows: TGTGCCAGCAGCCCCGCAGGCCTCTCCACTGAAGCTTTCTTT.